This T cell receptor (beta chain) was obtained from a study of CD8 T cells in ankylosing spondylitis. Each CDR3 protein is one row after TCRdb ran MiXCR on the 5' RACE reads. The sample includes 200,000 to 300,000 distinct CDR3 sequences, roughly 32% of them seen just once. The table lists this clonotype with a few counts. Germline CDR1 reads MGHRA; CDR2 reads YSYEKL. The CDR3 extends over 16 amino acids. Trimming shortened V by 1 base and J by 5 bases, and 17 bases separated the two germline ends. Sequenced sample: blood, either unsorted or a sorted T cell fraction (not recorded which). This clonotype originated in a male donor with ankylosing spondylitis or in good health (not recorded which). This chain links TRBV4-1 with TRBJ1-1; D perhaps matches TRBD1 (5 bases). The CDR3 spells CASSQGTGGRWTEAFF. The CDR3 region has the DNA TGCGCCAGCAGCCAAGGGACGGGGGGGAGGTGGACTGAAGCTTTCTTT.